These 14 T cell receptor beta chains share one sample of origin, sequenced in a study of blood T cells in healthy people across ages. With a J-beta primer mix and a sample-barcoded 5' primer, a second PCR ran 7 to 11 cycles. MiXCR, applied by TCRdb to the 5' RACE reads, yields one record per CDR3 protein. Of approximately 1.5 million distinct CDR3 sequences in the sample, approximately 32% are singletons; the top ten hold around 11%. The sequencing input was blood. These receptors originate from a woman younger than 45 in good health.

The chain carries TRBV18 and TRBJ1-5; 7 bases line up with TRBD1. The CDR3 contains 15 residues. CDR1 is KGHSH, CDR2 LQKENI, per germline. V lost 4 bases and J lost 4; bases outside the gene matches: 7. CDR3 sequence (DNA): TGTGCCAGCTCACGGGACAGCAGAGAGAATCAGCCCCAGCATTTT. Protein: CASSRDSRENQPQHF.

This clonotype was counted many times. CDR3 DNA: TGTGCCAGCACTCGGACGGGATCCGGGTACGAGCAGTACTTC. Amino acid sequence: CASTRTGSGYEQYF. This sequence joins TRBV25-1 and TRBJ2-7, with TRBD2 as a possible D gene (5 bases). The CDR3 covers 14 residues. Germline-derived CDR1 and CDR2 are MGHDK and SYGVNS. The ends were cut back, 7 bases at V and 4 bases at J, with 17 bases in the middle.

As concerns this clonotype: One end of the junction does not line up with germline, which may come from a read error. The CDR3 sequence is CAGSFSTGGANTQYF. The CDR3 DNA reads as TGTGCCGGCAGTTTTTCAACAGGGGGCGCGAATACGCAGTATTTT. This rearrangement joins TRBV12-3 or TRBV12-4 to TRBJ2-3; 9 bases match TRBD1. This CDR3 is built from 15 residues.

The V call is TRBV4-1, the J call TRBJ2-1; TRBD2 matches 11 bases. The germline gives CDR1 MGHRA, CDR2 YSYEKL. After removal of 0 bases from V and 8 bases from J, the junction contained 12 bases not matched to a gene. The CDR3 covers 18 residues. CDR3 nucleotide sequence: TGCGCCAGCAGCCAAGATAGGGCTAGCGGGAGGCTCATCGATGAGCAGTTCTTC. Encoded protein: CASSQDRASGRLIDEQFF.

This sequence joins TRBV5-1 and TRBJ2-4, with no clear D. CDR1 is SGHRS and CDR2 is YFSETQ in the germline V gene. The CDR3 covers 13 residues. V dropped 10 bases and J dropped 2 bases, with 13 bases sitting between them. CDR3 amino acids: CASRVAPKNIQYF. The CDR3 coding sequence is TGCGCCTCCAGAGTAGCTCCCAAAAACATTCAGTACTTC.

About this clonotype: Being one base from a much bigger clone, this may be a read error. The chain joins TRBV29-1 to TRBJ1-1; D may be TRBD1 (5 bases). The germline V gene has CDR1 SQVTM and CDR2 ANQGSEA. V was pared by 6 bases and J by 1 base, with 15 bases between. The CDR3 loop spans 14 amino acids. As DNA, the CDR3 is TGCAGCGTACCCCGGAGAGGGGCGAACACTGAAGCTTTCTTT. Amino acids: CSVPRRGANTEAFF.

This chain links TRBV6-1 with TRBJ1-2, with a weak D call TRBD1 (5 bases). Germline V CDR1 and CDR2: MNHNS, SASEGT. CDR3 length: 15 residues. The CDR3 loop is CAITAGLGGNYGYTF. The CDR3 region has the DNA TGTGCGATCACTGCGGGGCTTGGGGGGAACTATGGCTACACCTTC.

The table lists this clonotype with a count of one. V is TRBV6-2 or TRBV6-3 and J is TRBJ1-1; TRBD1 might be the D (5 bases). The CDR3 extends over 16 amino acids. Looked up from germline, CDR1 is MNHEY and CDR2 is SVGEGT. V gave up 0 bases and J gave up 2 bases, with 13 bases separating them. CDR3 in amino acids: CASSYSRGEVNTEAFF. DNA for the CDR3: TGTGCCAGCAGTTACTCGCGGGGGGAAGTCAACACTGAAGCTTTCTTT.

The chain uses TRBV6-1 and TRBJ2-7, with D perhaps matching TRBD1 (5 bases). The CDR3 runs to 13 residues. Looked up from germline, CDR1 is MNHNS and CDR2 is SASEGT. Trimming removed 2 bases from V and 7 bases from J, with 12 bases in between. The CDR3: CASSEQGGLEQYF. The CDR3 DNA sequence: TGTGCCAGCAGTGAACAGGGTGGATTGGAGCAGTACTTC.

The chain combines TRBV2 with TRBJ2-5; no reliable D call. V was trimmed by 6 bases and J by 5 bases, leaving 19 bases between them. Germline V gives CDR1 SNHLY, CDR2 FYNNEI. The CDR3 runs to 15 residues. The CDR3 DNA sequence: TGTGCCAGCAGGGACGGCCCCGCTGTCGTTGAGACCCAGTACTTC. It encodes CASRDGPAVVETQYF.

The chain employs TRBV7-8 and TRBJ2-3; 7 bases are a match to TRBD2. This CDR3 has 17 residues. Germline CDR1 and CDR2: SGHVS and FQNEAQ. Losses at the gene ends were 1 base for V and 4 bases for J; bases not matched to a gene: 11. CDR3 sequence (DNA): TGTGCCAGCAGCTTAGAATCGAGGGAGGGCCCCCCAGATACGCAGTATTTT. Translating it yields CASSLESREGPPDTQYF.

The gene calls are TRBV6-5 and TRBJ2-1; D remains unclear. In germline, CDR1 is MNHEY, CDR2 SVGAGI. V was cut by 6 bases and J by 5 bases, with 11 bases left in between. The CDR3 has 13 amino acids. The CDR3 loop is CASRRGQNNEQFF. The CDR3 coding sequence is TGTGCCAGCAGACGAGGCCAGAACAATGAGCAGTTCTTC.

The chain is built from TRBV5-1 and TRBJ2-3, with 7 bases fitting TRBD1. This CDR3 region has 14 residues. Germline lookup yields CDR1 SGHRS and CDR2 YFSETQ. With V trimmed by 6 bases and J by 1 base, 5 bases remained unmatched. The CDR3: CASKTGQGTDTQYF. In DNA form, the CDR3 reads TGCGCCAGCAAAACAGGACAGGGCACAGATACGCAGTATTTT.

The V gene is TRBV4-1, the J gene TRBJ2-3, with a possible D match to TRBD2 (5 bases). The germline V gene has CDR1 MGHRA and CDR2 YSYEKL. The CDR3 is made up of 16 amino acids. The germline V and J ends were trimmed by 3 bases and 2 bases, with 15 bases remaining between them. The CDR3 bases are TGCGCCAGCAGCCAGGGAGCGCTTACTAACACAGATACGCAGTATTTT. This translates into CASSQGALTNTDTQYF.